These 18 T cell receptor beta chains share one sample of origin, sequenced in a study of T cells after yellow fever vaccination. TCRdb re-called the 5' RACE reads through MiXCR, storing one row per CDR3 protein. The sample holds approximately 550,000 distinct CDR3 sequences, 13% seen once. The sample in question was PBMCs, obtained on the day of the yellow fever booster vaccination. The receptors stem from a man aged 25 to 45 who received the YFV17D yellow fever vaccine.

Only a few counts were recorded for this clonotype. The DNA for the CDR3 is TGTGCCAGCAGTCCCGGACCGTTCTCCTATGGCTACACCTTC. This translates into CASSPGPFSYGYTF. The genes are TRBV12-3 or TRBV12-4 and TRBJ1-2; D is ambiguous. V lost 5 bases, J lost 4 bases, and 14 bases lay in between. The CDR3 extends over 14 amino acids.

The rearrangement uses TRBV27 and TRBJ2-7; 7 positions agree with TRBD2. Germline V gene data show CDR1 as MNHEY and CDR2 as SMNVEV (reference sequence). Trimming removed 2 bases from V and 6 bases from J; junction bases left unmatched: 4. This CDR3 region has 13 residues. The CDR3 spells CASSLGRVAEQYF. The CDR3 DNA reads as TGTGCCAGCAGTTTAGGGAGGGTGGCCGAGCAGTACTTC.

This sequence joins TRBV23-1 and TRBJ2-7; D remains ambiguous. TRBV23-1 is sorted into the ORF group, with uncertain function. V lost 2 bases, J lost 6 bases, and 14 bases lay in between. The CDR3 sequence is 14 residues long. The CDR3 sequence: CASSQRPTLLEQYF. DNA for the CDR3: TGCGCCAGCAGTCAACGTCCCACTCTCCTCGAGCAGTACTTC.

V gene TRBV12-3 or TRBV12-4 combines with J gene TRBJ2-7; 8 nucleotides agree with TRBD2. CDR3 length: 16 amino acids. The V and J ends lost 5 bases and 5 bases, in that order; junction bases with no gene match: 14. The CDR3 DNA follows: TGTGCCAGCAGTCCCCAAGGAAGCGGGAGCTTCCACGAGCAGTACTTC. Encoded protein: CASSPQGSGSFHEQYF.

This clonotype was detected a few times. The rearrangement links TRBV20-1 to TRBJ2-7; no clear D. Germline V gives CDR1 DFQATT, CDR2 SNEGSKA (reference sequence). The CDR3 loop spans 15 amino acids. V lost 0 bases and J 0 bases, leaving 12 bases between the germline ends. The CDR3 DNA reads TGCAGTGCTAGAGATACTATCGGAAGCTCCTACGAGCAGTACTTC. It yields the protein CSARDTIGSSYEQYF.

This clonotype was counted at least ten times. V and J are TRBV7-8 and TRBJ2-1; no firm D call. Germline assignment: CDR1 SGHVS and CDR2 FQNEAQ. Trimming took 3 bases from V and 15 from J, leaving 24 bases between them. The CDR3 covers 15 residues. This chain's CDR3 is CASSFSRRPTDRLFF. For the CDR3, the DNA is TGTGCCAGCAGCTTTAGTCGTAGGCCCACAGATCGACTGTTCTTC. The variable domain in full, completed from reference TRBV7-8 and TRBJ2-1, reads GAGVSQSPRYKVAKRGQDVALRCDPISGHVSLFWYQQALGQGPEFLTYFQNEAQLDKSGLPSDRFFAERPEGSVSTLKIQRTQQEDSAVYLCASSFSRRPTDRLFFGPGTRLTVL.

Only a few counts were recorded for this clonotype. The V gene is TRBV20-1, the J gene TRBJ2-5, with 11 bases identical to TRBD2. This CDR3 comprises 14 residues. The germline V gene has CDR1 DFQATT and CDR2 SNEGSKA (reference sequence). V gave up 1 base and J gave up 5 bases; unmatched junction bases: 3. CDR3 residues: CSARGLAGLETQYF. The CDR3 nucleotides are TGCAGTGCTAGAGGACTAGCGGGGCTGGAGACCCAGTACTTC.

The genes are TRBV7-3 and TRBJ2-2; D may be TRBD2 (6 bases). Trimming cost V 4 bases and J 4 bases, with 13 bases left between them. Germline-derived CDR1 and CDR2 are SGHTA and FQGTGA. The CDR3 extends over 15 amino acids. CDR3 sequence: CASSYPGSGTGELFF. The CDR3 nucleotides are TGTGCCAGCAGCTACCCCGGGAGTGGCACCGGGGAGCTGTTTTTT. Filled out from reference TRBV7-3 and TRBJ2-2, the complete variable domain reads GAGVSQTPSNKVTEKGKYVELRCDPISGHTALYWYRQSLGQGPEFLIYFQGTGAADDSGLPNDRFFAVRPEGSVSTLKIQRTERGDSAVYLCASSYPGSGTGELFFGEGSRLTVL.

V is TRBV3-1 and J is TRBJ2-1; 9 bases are shared with TRBD2. V lost 4 bases and J lost 9; bases outside the gene matches: 7. The CDR3 is made up of 14 amino acids. Germline lookup yields CDR1 LGHDT and CDR2 YNNKEL (reference sequence). The CDR3 sequence is CASSRVSGSIEQFF. The CDR3 nucleotides read TGTGCCAGCAGCCGCGTTAGCGGGAGTATTGAGCAGTTCTTC.

Many counts were recorded for this clonotype. This chain connects TRBV28 to TRBJ2-7, with D uncertain. The CDR3 spans 12 residues. The V gene lost 5 bases and the J gene lost 6 bases, with 11 bases spanning the gap. CDR1 MDHEN and CDR2 SYDVKM come from the germline V gene. The CDR3 DNA reads as TGTGCCAGCAGTCAAGAGGTGTCCGAGCAGTACTTC. Residues: CASSQEVSEQYF.

The chain combines TRBV5-1 with TRBJ1-1; D not resolved. V lost 4 bases and J 0 bases, leaving 7 bases between the germline ends. Germline loops: CDR1 SGHRS, CDR2 YFSETQ. This CDR3 region has 13 residues. The CDR3 DNA is TGCGCCAGCAGCAACTTAATGAACACTGAAGCTTTCTTT. Translated: CASSNLMNTEAFF.

The chain couples TRBV20-1 to TRBJ1-4; TRBD1 might be the D (6 bases). CDR3 size: 15 residues. Germline CDR1 is DFQATT and CDR2 is SNEGSKA (reference sequence). V gave up 0 bases and J gave up 6 bases, with 14 bases separating them. The CDR3 nucleotides are TGCAGTGCTAGAGATATGGCAGGGGATCATGAAAAACTGTTTTTT. Protein sequence: CSARDMAGDHEKLFF.

This clonotype was detected a few times. This chain connects TRBV15 to TRBJ2-5; D uncertain. V was shortened by 0 bases and J by 9 bases, with 17 bases between the two germline ends. CDR3 size: 15 residues. Germline V gene lookup returns CDR1 LNHNV and CDR2 YYDKDF (reference sequence). CDR3 region: CATSRDYPEPAAQYF. The CDR3 DNA is TGTGCCACCAGCAGAGATTATCCCGAACCCGCGGCCCAGTACTTC.

This clonotype was counted at least ten times. The chain has TRBV7-2 and TRBJ1-1, with D possibly TRBD1 on 6 matching bases. Trimming left V 6 bases short and J 0 bases short, with 11 bases between. The germline V gene has CDR1 SGHTA and CDR2 FQGNSA. There are 14 residues in the CDR3. The CDR3 DNA reads as TGTGCCAGCAGGTGGGGGCAGCTGAACACTGAAGCTTTCTTT. Residues: CASRWGQLNTEAFF.

This clonotype was seen repeatedly, ten times or more. This chain connects TRBV5-6 to TRBJ2-7; 7 bases are a match to TRBD2. The CDR3 runs to 14 residues. V was clipped by 4 bases and J by 4 bases; unmatched bases: 8. Germline assignment: CDR1 SGHDT and CDR2 YYEEEE. DNA for the CDR3: TGTGCCAGCAGCCCCCTGGGGAGGGGATACGAGCAGTACTTC. This sequence encodes CASSPLGRGYEQYF.

The table lists this clonotype with a few counts. This chain uses TRBV7-2 with TRBJ2-3; the D is unclear. The CDR3 has 17 residues. Germline V gives CDR1 SGHTA, CDR2 FQGNSA. V was clipped by 0 bases and J by 1 base, with 14 bases between them. This CDR3 reads CASSLALGYFGTDTQYF. CDR3 sequence (DNA): TGTGCCAGCAGCTTAGCGCTCGGCTATTTTGGCACAGATACGCAGTATTTT. The full variable domain, its missing parts supplied by reference TRBV7-2 and TRBJ2-3, is GAGVSQSPSNKVTEKGKDVELRCDPISGHTALYWYRQSLGQGLEFLIYFQGNSAPDKSGLPSDRFSAERTGGSVSTLTIQRTQQEDSAVYLCASSLALGYFGTDTQYFGPGTRLTVL.

This clonotype has only a few counts. The V and J genes are TRBV28 and TRBJ1-5; the match to TRBD1 covers 11 bases. Germline CDR1 reads MDHEN; CDR2 reads SYDVKM. Trimming at V came to 6 bases and at J to 6 bases, leaving 10 bases not matched to a gene. This CDR3 spans 16 amino acids. CDR3 DNA: TGTGCCAGCAGCTTCGGGACAGGGGGTAGTTTTCAGCCCCAGCATTTT. This codes for CASSFGTGGSFQPQHF.

This clonotype was picked up many times. This chain uses TRBV12-3 or TRBV12-4 with TRBJ2-7; D is possibly TRBD1 (6 bases). The CDR3 is made up of 14 amino acids. V was trimmed by 3 bases and J by 2 bases, leaving 11 bases between them. Here the CDR3 reads CASSFPGQTYEQYF. In DNA, the CDR3 is TGTGCCAGCAGTTTTCCCGGACAGACCTACGAGCAGTACTTC.